The 24 T cell receptor beta chains given below trace back to one sample, sequenced in a study of T cells in Graves' hyperthyroidism and ophthalmopathy. The TCR beta CDR3 regions underwent amplification using RNA transcripts as the source. First-round RT-PCR targeting the TCR CDR3 was performed with the HTBI primer set. TCRdb processed the multiplex PCR reads anew with MiXCR; each CDR3 protein has one entry. Seen here are approximately 600,000 distinct CDR3 sequences, about 14% observed once, and the top ten hold 4.5% to 6%. The material sequenced was blood. The origin of the receptors is a woman in her thirties with Graves' hyperthyroidism that later progressed to Graves' ophthalmopathy.

This clonotype has ten or more counts. The chain couples TRBV19 to TRBJ1-1; 7 positions agree with TRBD1. The length of the CDR3 is 16 residues. In germline, CDR1 is LNHDA, CDR2 SQIVND (reference sequence). Losses at the gene ends were 5 bases for V and 4 bases for J; bases not matched to a gene: 13. The CDR3 nucleotides are TGTGCCAGTAGTCCGGGCGAAATGGACAGGATCACTGAAGCTTTCTTT. This translates into CASSPGEMDRITEAFF.

This clonotype was observed a handful of times. The J gene is TRBJ1-4, the V gene TRBV4-1; D uncertain. Trimming took 1 base from V and 0 from J, leaving 6 bases between them. Looked up from germline, CDR1 is MGHRA and CDR2 is YSYEKL. The CDR3 runs 15 residues. CDR3 in amino acids: CASSQGATTNEKLFF. The CDR3 DNA sequence: TGCGCCAGCAGCCAAGGGGCTACAACTAATGAAAAACTGTTTTTT.

This clonotype was picked up many times. The chain uses TRBV6-1 and TRBJ1-4; maybe TRBD1 (5 bases). Germline CDR1 reads MNHNS; CDR2 reads SASEGT. The CDR3 spans 14 residues. V lost 4 bases to trimming and J lost 8 bases, with 14 bases between them. In DNA, the CDR3 is TGTGCCAGCAGTGCCGGGACGAGGCTGGAAAAACTGTTTTTT. Protein product: CASSAGTRLEKLFF.

This clonotype was seen at least ten times. The V call is TRBV7-2, the J call TRBJ2-5; D ambiguous. Germline V gives CDR1 SGHTA, CDR2 FQGNSA. Trimming took off 5 bases at V and 2 bases at J, with 9 bases between the two ends. The CDR3 totals 13 residues. The CDR3 region has the DNA TGTGCCAGCAGCATCCGATTACAAGAGACCCAGTACTTC. Protein product: CASSIRLQETQYF.

This clonotype was detected only a few times. V gene TRBV6-1 combines with J gene TRBJ2-7; 10 nucleotides agree with TRBD2. This CDR3 is 15 amino acids long. Unmatched junction bases numbered 6, after V lost 7 bases and J lost 0 bases. Per germline, CDR1 MNHNS and CDR2 SASEGT. The CDR3 DNA reads as TGTGCCAGCACTAGCGGGGGCGATAGCTCCTACGAGCAGTACTTC. It yields the protein CASTSGGDSSYEQYF.

This clonotype was counted many times. The chain recombines TRBV6-1 with TRBJ2-7; D might be TRBD2 (5 bases). The CDR3 spans 12 residues. In germline, CDR1 is MNHNS, CDR2 SASEGT. V lost 7 bases and J lost 3, with 10 bases in between. CDR3 DNA sequence: TGTGCCAGCAATGAGGGCGGCTACGAGCAGTACTTC. It encodes CASNEGGYEQYF.

There are many counts of this clonotype. The rearrangement links TRBV7-3 to TRBJ2-2, with TRBD1 identical over 7 bases. Germline CDR1 is SGHTA and CDR2 is FQGTGA. CDR3 length: 15 amino acids. With 4 bases clipped from V and 3 bases from J, the junction kept 5 bases outside the gene matches. The CDR3 here is CASSSGTAHTGELFF. The CDR3, as DNA: TGTGCCAGCAGCTCCGGGACAGCTCACACCGGGGAGCTGTTTTTT.

This clonotype has a count of ten or more. V and J are TRBV3-2 and TRBJ2-1; the tabulated D call, TRBD1, remains unverified against the DNA. TRBV3-2 is a documented pseudogene. The length of the CDR3 is 21 residues. The DNA for the CDR3 is TGTGCCAGCAGCCAAGATCCCTGCGGACAGGGGCGATGGCTAGCGGACAATGAGCAGTTCTTC. It codes for CASSQDPCGQGRWLADNEQFF.

There are many counts of this clonotype. The genes are TRBV27 and TRBJ2-1; D uncertain. Per the germline V gene, CDR1 is MNHEY and CDR2 is SMNVEV (reference sequence). CDR3 length: 13 amino acids. Between the trimmed V and J ends, which lost 2 bases and 6 bases, there was a span of 8 bases. The DNA of the CDR3 is TGTGCCAGCAGTTTAATATCCAGCAATGAGCAGTTCTTC. It codes for CASSLISSNEQFF.

The chain has TRBV4-2 and TRBJ1-4; D is perhaps TRBD1 (6 bases). CDR1 is LGHNA and CDR2 is YNFKEQ in the germline V gene. This CDR3 spans 12 amino acids. V lost 10 bases and J lost 12, with 18 bases in between. The CDR3, as DNA: TGTGCCACCCTTTCGGGGGCGCGGGAACTGTTTTTT. This codes for CATLSGARELFF.

The V and J genes are TRBV12-5 and TRBJ2-7; TRBD1 agrees at 11 bases. The CDR3 sequence is 15 residues long. Trimming cost V 6 bases and J 2 bases; bases outside gene matches: 6. Germline CDR1 is LGHNT and CDR2 is FRNRAP. The CDR3 DNA sequence: TGTGCTAGTGGCACTCAGGGACAGGGGGCCTACGAGCAGTACTTC. As protein: CASGTQGQGAYEQYF. The full variable domain, in which reference TRBV12-5 and TRBJ2-7 provide the parts outside the CDR3, is DARVTQTPRHKVTEMGQEVTMRCQPILGHNTVFWYRQTMMQGLELLAYFRNRAPLDDSGMPKDRFSAEMPDATLATLKIQPSEPRDSAVYFCASGTQGQGAYEQYFGPGTRLTVT.

This chain uses TRBV7-8 with TRBJ1-1; TRBD1 agrees at 8 bases. The junction had 6 bases not matched to a gene; V was cut back by 0 bases and J by 3 bases. Germline CDR1 and CDR2: SGHVS and FQNEAQ. The CDR3 has 16 residues. CDR3 amino acids: CASSLALGQGDTEAFF. The CDR3 DNA sequence: TGTGCCAGCAGCTTAGCCTTAGGACAGGGCGACACTGAAGCTTTCTTT.

This clonotype occurred many times. This chain connects TRBV11-2 to TRBJ1-2, with a possible D match to TRBD1 (6 bases). Trimming took 1 base from V and 3 from J, leaving 18 bases between them. This CDR3 contains 17 residues. Germline CDR1 is SGHAT and CDR2 is FQNNGV. The CDR3 here is CASSLGQSGDVDYGYTF. The DNA for the CDR3 is TGTGCCAGCAGCTTAGGCCAGTCAGGGGACGTGGACTATGGCTACACCTTC.

This clonotype has a handful of counts. The V and J genes are TRBV20-1 and TRBJ2-3; TRBD1 agrees at 7 bases. This CDR3 contains 15 residues. V dropped 3 bases and J dropped 2; count of bases not matched to a gene: 8. Germline V gene sequence: CDR1 DFQATT, CDR2 SNEGSKA (reference sequence). In DNA, the CDR3 is TGCAGTGCTAGTCTGGGACAGAGATTCACAGATACGCAGTATTTT. Amino acids: CSASLGQRFTDTQYF.

The chain links TRBV6-1 to TRBJ1-1; the D is unclear. The V end was cut by 5 bases, the J end by 0 bases, with 10 bases between. CDR1 is MNHNS, CDR2 SASEGT, per germline. The CDR3 extends over 14 amino acids. The CDR3 spells CASSQDFVNTEAFF. CDR3 DNA: TGTGCCAGCAGTCAAGATTTTGTGAACACTGAAGCTTTCTTT.

This clonotype showed up many times. Relative to the germline gene, one junction end is altered; a read error may explain this. This chain links TRBV30 with TRBJ2-1, with 8 positions matching TRBD1. Germline CDR1 and CDR2: GTSNPN and SVGIG (reference sequence). CDR3 size: 15 residues. For the CDR3, the DNA is TGTGCCTGGACCAAGGACAGGGCCTCCTCCAATGAGCAGTTCTTC. Translated, it gives CAWTKDRASSNEQFF. The whole variable domain, remainder taken from reference TRBV30 and TRBJ2-1, is SQTIHQWPATLVQPVGSPLSLECTVEGTSNPNLYWYRQAAGRGLQLLFYSVGIGQISSEVPQNLSASRPQDRQFILSSKKLLLSDSGFYLCAWTKDRASSNEQFFGPGTRLTVL.

This clonotype was observed many times. This chain uses TRBV6-2 or TRBV6-3 with TRBJ2-7; D call uncertain. Trimming pared 8 bases from V and 0 bases from J, leaving 17 bases between. Germline CDR1 reads MNHEY; CDR2 reads SVGEGT. The CDR3 consists of 15 residues. The CDR3 region is CASLYSPGNSYEQYF. DNA of the CDR3: TGTGCCAGCCTTTATTCCCCCGGAAACTCCTACGAGCAGTACTTC.

In its sample, this clonotype was seen many times. This chain uses TRBV12-3 or TRBV12-4 with TRBJ2-3; 7 positions match TRBD1. The CDR3 length is 15 residues. The trim removed 1 base at V and 3 bases at J, leaving 4 bases unmatched. In DNA, the CDR3 is TGTGCCAGCAGTTTAGGACAGGGAATAACAGATACGCAGTATTTT. This gives the protein CASSLGQGITDTQYF.

This clonotype appeared a single time. A single base separates this from a much larger clone, so it may be a read error. The V and J genes are TRBV27 and TRBJ2-7; D is perhaps TRBD1 (6 bases). The CDR3 is 13 amino acids. Germline V gives CDR1 MNHEY, CDR2 SMNVEV (reference sequence). This CDR3 reads CANSLGDIYEQYF. The DNA for the CDR3 is TGTGCCAACAGTTTGGGGGACATCTACGAGCAGTACTTC.

Ten or more counts support this clonotype. The chain employs TRBV11-2 and TRBJ2-7, with D maybe TRBD2 (6 bases). Trimming left V 4 bases short and J 3 bases short, with 13 bases between. Germline V gives CDR1 SGHAT, CDR2 FQNNGV. The CDR3 has 14 residues. Here the CDR3 DNA reads TGTGCCAGCAGCTCCGGGAGTTCCTTCTACGAGCAGTACTTC. This gives the protein CASSSGSSFYEQYF.

The J gene is TRBJ1-1, the V gene TRBV9, with D maybe TRBD1 (6 bases). Deletions cut 3 bases from V and 6 bases from J, with 15 bases between. CDR1 and CDR2 from the germline V gene are SGDLS and YYNGEE. The CDR3 contains 14 residues. CDR3 DNA: TGTGCCAGCAGCGGGACGGACAGAGAGGCTGAAGCTTTCTTT. Translated, it gives CASSGTDREAEAFF. The variable domain in full, with the rest retrieved from reference TRBV9 and TRBJ1-1, is DSGVTQTPKHLITATGQRVTLRCSPRSGDLSVYWYQQSLDQGLQFLIQYYNGEERAKGNILERFSAQQFPDLHSELNLSSLELGDSALYFCASSGTDREAEAFFGQGTRLTVV.

The CDR3 coding sequence is TGTGCCAGCAGTCCCGGCATGGCCGGGGCCAACGTCCTGACTTTC. Translation gives CASSPGMAGANVLTF. The rearrangement links TRBV12-3 or TRBV12-4 to TRBJ2-6; D unclear. The CDR3 has 15 amino acids. V lost 5 bases to trimming and J lost 4 bases, with 12 bases between them.

This chain uses TRBV12-3 or TRBV12-4 with TRBJ2-1; D could derive from TRBD1 or TRBD2 (5 bases each). This CDR3 is 16 amino acids long. Trimming took off 6 bases at V and 2 bases at J, with 17 bases between the two ends. CDR3 DNA: TGTGCCAGCAGAAAAACCGGGGCAGTCGCCTACAATGAGCAGTTCTTC. This translates into CASRKTGAVAYNEQFF.

The chain is built from TRBV20-1 and TRBJ2-5; 11 nucleotides agree with TRBD2. Germline lookup yields CDR1 DFQATT and CDR2 SNEGSKA (reference sequence). The CDR3 extends over 14 amino acids. J gave up 3 bases and V 5 bases, and 5 bases lay outside the gene matches. The CDR3 coding sequence is TGCAGTGCTCCACTAGCGGGAGTAGAAGAGACCCAGTACTTC. This codes for CSAPLAGVEETQYF.